This entry features one T cell receptor beta chain sequence. Its specificity is unknown. The data originate from a study of long-term antiretroviral therapy in people with HIV. The V end was cut by 4 bases, the J end by 4 bases, with 16 bases between. This CDR3 spans 15 amino acids. Germline V lookup: CDR1 SGHAT, CDR2 FQDESV (reference sequence). Survey level was the resolution at which the v3.0 immunoSEQ assay ran. Samples were sequenced targeting roughly 35,000-50,000 T-cell genomes each. Sequencing used immunoSEQ multiplex PCR; TCRdb keeps in-frame clones, though not all of them. The data hold nearly 50,000 clones, with under 90% observed a single time. Findings and limits, study-wide: CDR3 length ranges were narrower in HIV repertoires than in controls.

The source was unsorted PBMCs, collected 0.8 years after starting antiretroviral therapy. The V call is TRBV11-1, the J call TRBJ1-2, with D possibly matching TRBD1 (6 bases). This clonotype was sampled from a young woman with HIV. CDR3 nucleotide sequence: TGTGCCAGCAGCTCCAGAACAGGGTCGGTCTATGGCTACACCTTC. It yields the protein CASSSRTGSVYGYTF.